A single sample gave rise to the 27 T cell receptor beta chains below, sequenced in a study of T-cell reconstitution after alpha-beta-depleted transplantation in children. Construction of the TCRbeta library involved unique molecular identifiers. TCRdb independently ran MiXCR on the PCR reads; one entry per CDR3 protein. Seen here are around 440,000 distinct CDR3 sequences, around 15% observed once, and the top ten hold roughly 27%. The sample in question was PBMCs, mostly from graft donor cells, obtained 360 days after TCRalphabeta/CD19-depleted stem cell transplant. The receptors were sampled from a boy less than two years old who had a stem cell transplant for Wiskott-Aldrich syndrome, so the T cells may come from the graft donor.

V gene TRBV4-2 combines with J gene TRBJ2-2, with D perhaps matching TRBD1 or TRBD2 (5 bases each). V was clipped by 0 bases and J by 13 bases, with 24 bases between them. This CDR3 is built from 17 residues. Germline-derived CDR1 and CDR2 are LGHNA and YNFKEQ. CDR3 DNA sequence: TGTGCCAGCAGCCAAGAGCGCCCGGGACCACCGTCGGTGGGGCTGTTTTTT. Its protein is CASSQERPGPPSVGLFF.

This chain connects TRBV20-1 to TRBJ1-2; 9 positions match TRBD1. CDR1 is DFQATT, CDR2 SNEGSKA, per germline (reference sequence). CDR3 size: 16 residues. The ends lost 0 bases at V and 4 bases at J; junction bases unmatched: 9. The CDR3 nucleotides read TGCAGTGCTAGAGATCATGGCCGGGACAGGGCCTATGGCTACACCTTC. Its protein product is CSARDHGRDRAYGYTF.

There are a few counts of this clonotype. The chain couples TRBV11-2 to TRBJ2-1, with a possible D match to TRBD1 (6 bases). V was clipped by 8 bases and J by 9 bases, with 14 bases between them. Germline CDR1 SGHAT, CDR2 FQNNGV. CDR3 size: 12 residues. CDR3 amino acids: CASSGESGEQFF. The CDR3 nucleotides read TGTGCCAGCTCAGGGGAGTCGGGTGAGCAGTTCTTC.

This clonotype has a handful of counts. This chain connects TRBV7-9 to TRBJ2-3, with D uncertain. Trimming left V 7 bases short and J 1 base short, with 9 bases between. The CDR3 extends over 13 amino acids. Germline V gene lookup returns CDR1 SEHNR and CDR2 FQNEAQ (reference sequence). The CDR3: CASILSGTDTQYF. The CDR3 nucleotides read TGTGCCAGCATCCTTAGTGGCACAGATACGCAGTATTTT.

This clonotype occurred a few times. The V call is TRBV27, the J call TRBJ2-1; TRBD2 aligns across 12 bases. This CDR3 region has 15 residues. CDR1 MNHEY and CDR2 SMNVEV come from the germline V gene (reference sequence). Trimming removed 6 bases from V and 6 bases from J; junction bases left unmatched: 6. The CDR3 bases are TGTGCCAGCAGGCCTTGGACTAGCGGGATCAATGAGCAGTTCTTC. Its protein product is CASRPWTSGINEQFF.

This clonotype has more than one count but fewer than ten. V usage is TRBV2 and J usage is TRBJ2-6, with 9 nucleotides matching TRBD1. CDR1 is SNHLY, CDR2 FYNNEI, per germline. Losses at the gene ends were 6 bases for V and 2 bases for J; bases not matched to a gene: 8. This CDR3 is built from 17 residues. The CDR3 loop reads CASRQTGGLPGANVLTF. The CDR3 region has the DNA TGTGCCAGCAGGCAGACAGGGGGGTTGCCTGGGGCCAACGTCCTGACTTTC.

Only a few counts were recorded for this clonotype. The V and J genes are TRBV5-6 and TRBJ1-1; D is ambiguous. The CDR3 contains 12 residues. With 0 bases removed from V and 8 bases from J, the gap between germline ends came to 8 bases. The germline V gene has CDR1 SGHDT and CDR2 YYEEEE. CDR3 amino acids: CASSLAEREAFF. Written as DNA, the CDR3 is TGTGCCAGCAGCTTGGCCGAGAGGGAAGCTTTCTTT.

This clonotype was detected many times. The CDR3 protein is CASSLDRLAAYNEQFF. The DNA of the CDR3 is TGCGCCAGCAGCTTGGATCGACTAGCGGCTTACAATGAGCAGTTCTTC. This chain links TRBV5-1 with TRBJ2-1, with 9 bases matching TRBD2. Unmatched junction bases numbered 5, after V lost 0 bases and J lost 4 bases. This CDR3 has 16 amino acids. Germline CDR1 reads SGHRS; CDR2 reads YFSETQ.

V is TRBV20-1 and J is TRBJ1-6; D gene ambiguous. Per germline, CDR1 DFQATT and CDR2 SNEGSKA (reference sequence). Trimming took 1 base from V and 6 from J, leaving 13 bases between them. The CDR3 covers 15 residues. The CDR3, as DNA: TGCAGTGCTAGAGCGGTGGCTACCCCTAATTCACCCCTCCACTTT. This translates into CSARAVATPNSPLHF.

The chain recombines TRBV20-1 with TRBJ2-5; 10 nucleotides agree with TRBD2. V trimming: 3 bases; J trimming: 5 bases; junction bases outside the gene matches: 9. Germline V gene data show CDR1 as DFQATT and CDR2 as SNEGSKA (reference sequence). The CDR3 spans 15 residues. CDR3 sequence: CSARNSGRLGETQYF. CDR3 in DNA: TGCAGTGCTAGGAATAGCGGGAGGTTAGGGGAGACCCAGTACTTC.

This clonotype occurred a few times. The CDR3 is CASILAGVDNEQFF. CDR3 sequence (DNA): TGTGCCAGCATCCTAGCGGGAGTTGACAATGAGCAGTTCTTC. The V gene is TRBV12-3 or TRBV12-4, the J gene TRBJ2-1; 10 positions agree with TRBD2. V shed 7 bases, J shed 5 bases, and the junction held 5 bases outside the gene matches. The CDR3 runs 14 residues.

The chain is built from TRBV10-3 and TRBJ2-3; TRBD2 agrees at 13 bases. This CDR3 region has 15 residues. Germline-derived CDR1 and CDR2 are ENHRY and SYGVKD. Unmatched junction bases numbered 7, after V lost 6 bases and J lost 7 bases. As DNA, the CDR3 is TGTGCCATCAGCGACAGACTAGCGGGAGGCCATACGCAGTATTTT. Its translation is CAISDRLAGGHTQYF.

J is TRBJ2-1 and V is TRBV6-2 or TRBV6-3, with a weak D call TRBD2 (6 bases). The length of the CDR3 is 15 residues. V gave up 5 bases and J gave up 1 base, with 12 bases separating them. Germline values: CDR1 MNHEY, CDR2 SVGEGT. CDR3 sequence reads: CASSEGLLSYNEQFF. DNA for the CDR3: TGTGCCAGCAGTGAGGGACTTCTATCCTACAATGAGCAGTTCTTC.

The V call is TRBV29-1, the J call TRBJ2-7; 7 bases fit TRBD1. Germline V gene data show CDR1 as SQVTM and CDR2 as ANQGSEA. The length of the CDR3 is 12 residues. V trimming: 1 base; J trimming: 6 bases; junction bases outside the gene matches: 3. CDR3 sequence (DNA): TGCAGCGTTGAAGGACAGGGTGGCGAGCAGTACTTC. It encodes CSVEGQGGEQYF.

This clonotype showed up just a few times. This chain joins TRBV6-1 and TRBJ2-4; TRBD1 is a possible D gene (6 bases). Germline values: CDR1 MNHNS, CDR2 SASEGT. The length of the CDR3 is 15 residues. V gave up 6 bases and J gave up 6 bases, with 18 bases separating them. CDR3 protein: CASSEGHPQGNIQYF. In nucleotides, the CDR3 is TGTGCCAGCAGCGAGGGACACCCCCAAGGAAACATTCAGTACTTC.

This clonotype was seen a few times. V and J are TRBV29-1 and TRBJ2-6, with 7 positions matching TRBD1. Trimming at V came to 1 base and at J to 0 bases, leaving 0 bases not matched to a gene. In germline, CDR1 is SQVTM, CDR2 ANQGSEA. This CDR3 has 15 amino acids. The CDR3 DNA sequence: TGCAGCGTTGAAGGGGACAGCTCTGGGGCCAACGTCCTGACTTTC. Translating gives CSVEGDSSGANVLTF.

The CDR3: CSATRGPRDEQYF. For the CDR3, the DNA is TGCAGTGCTACCAGGGGGCCTCGGGACGAGCAGTACTTC. The chain recombines TRBV20-1 with TRBJ2-7, with 8 bases identical to TRBD1. Looked up from germline, CDR1 is DFQATT and CDR2 is SNEGSKA (reference sequence). V was pared by 4 bases and J by 5 bases, with 7 bases of the junction left unmatched. The CDR3 sequence is 13 residues long.

This clonotype turned up a few times. The J gene is TRBJ2-1, the V gene TRBV13, with 7 bases identical to TRBD2. V was clipped by 0 bases and J by 0 bases; unmatched bases: 8. Germline V gene sequence: CDR1 PRHDT, CDR2 FYEKMQ (reference sequence). CDR3 length equals 18 residues. The CDR3, as DNA: TGTGCCAGCAGCTTAGGTCAGCGGGATGTCTTCTCCTACAATGAGCAGTTCTTC. Protein sequence: CASSLGQRDVFSYNEQFF.

The rearrangement uses TRBV9 and TRBJ2-3, with D unclear. CDR1 is SGDLS, CDR2 YYNGEE, per germline. This CDR3 spans 16 amino acids. V was clipped by 0 bases and J by 2 bases, with 13 bases between them. In nucleotides, the CDR3 is TGTGCCAGCAGCGTAGAGTCCGGTGGCCCCACAGATACGCAGTATTTT. Translation gives CASSVESGGPTDTQYF.

The V call is TRBV12-3 or TRBV12-4, the J call TRBJ1-3; the match to TRBD1 covers 7 bases. This CDR3 contains 17 residues. With 3 bases clipped from V and 1 base from J, the junction kept 9 bases outside the gene matches. CDR3 amino acids: CASSFWGQPTSGNTIYF. The CDR3 nucleotides are TGTGCCAGCAGTTTCTGGGGACAGCCAACTTCTGGAAACACCATATATTTT.

The chain uses TRBV28 and TRBJ2-7; TRBD2 aligns across 12 bases. Germline CDR1 and CDR2: MDHEN and SYDVKM. The CDR3 contains 15 residues. V was clipped by 3 bases and J by 6 bases; unmatched bases: 6. The CDR3 spells CASSLGLAGGFEQYF. The CDR3 DNA reads TGTGCCAGCAGTTTGGGGCTAGCGGGAGGGTTCGAGCAGTACTTC. The full variable domain, in which reference TRBV28 and TRBJ2-7 provide the parts outside the CDR3, is DVKVTQSSRYLVKRTGEKVFLECVQDMDHENMFWYRQDPGLGLRLIYFSYDVKMKEKGDIPEGYSVSREKKERFSLILESASTNQTSMYLCASSLGLAGGFEQYFGPGTRLTVT.

This rearrangement joins TRBV24-1 to TRBJ2-1, with D unclear. The CDR3 spans 14 residues. V was cut by 2 bases and J by 6 bases, with 10 bases left in between. From germline, CDR1 is KGHDR and CDR2 SFDVKD. CDR3: CATSDYPIGNEQFF. In nucleotides, the CDR3 is TGTGCCACCAGTGATTACCCCATAGGCAATGAGCAGTTCTTC.

This clonotype was seen only a few times. The CDR3: CASRDPGNEQYF. The CDR3 DNA is TGTGCCAGCAGAGACCCGGGGAACGAGCAGTACTTC. This chain links TRBV12-3 or TRBV12-4 with TRBJ2-7, with D maybe TRBD2 (5 bases). The CDR3 has 12 residues. The ends were cut back, 6 bases at V and 5 bases at J, with 11 bases in the middle.

J is TRBJ2-1 and V is TRBV19; D ambiguous. The V gene lost 5 bases and the J gene lost 4 bases, with 15 bases spanning the gap. The length of the CDR3 is 15 residues. Germline-derived CDR1 and CDR2 are LNHDA and SQIVND (reference sequence). CDR3 in amino acids: CASSPRPDLYNEQFF. The CDR3 DNA sequence: TGTGCCAGTAGTCCCCGTCCGGACCTTTACAATGAGCAGTTCTTC.

The table lists this clonotype with a few counts. The V and J genes are TRBV5-1 and TRBJ2-5, with D hard to call. The CDR3 spans 14 residues. Looked up from germline, CDR1 is SGHRS and CDR2 is YFSETQ. V lost 3 bases and J lost 1, with 10 bases in between. CDR3 nucleotide sequence: TGCGCCAGCAGCTCCGGACGGATCCAAGAGACCCAGTACTTC. Translation gives CASSSGRIQETQYF.

In this sample, this clonotype turned up many times. The chain uses TRBV28 and TRBJ2-7; a weak D match, TRBD1 (6 bases). V lost 4 bases, J lost 2 bases, and 18 bases lay in between. Germline-derived CDR1 and CDR2 are MDHEN and SYDVKM. This CDR3 is 16 amino acids long. CDR3 sequence: CASSSYHDRRTYEQYF. The CDR3 coding sequence is TGTGCCAGCAGTTCCTATCACGACAGGAGGACCTACGAGCAGTACTTC. Drawing the rest from reference TRBV28 and TRBJ2-7, the complete variable domain is DVKVTQSSRYLVKRTGEKVFLECVQDMDHENMFWYRQDPGLGLRLIYFSYDVKMKEKGDIPEGYSVSREKKERFSLILESASTNQTSMYLCASSSYHDRRTYEQYFGPGTRLTVT.

This clonotype was detected a few times. The genes are TRBV11-2 and TRBJ2-7, with D perhaps given as TRBD1 or TRBD2 (5 bases each). The CDR3 extends over 13 amino acids. Trimming removed 5 bases at V and 3 bases at J, with 11 bases between. Per the germline V gene, CDR1 is SGHAT and CDR2 is FQNNGV. CDR3 sequence reads: CASSPDGGYEQYF. The CDR3 bases are TGTGCCAGCAGCCCCGATGGGGGCTACGAGCAGTACTTC.